One and the same sample provided the 29 T cell receptor beta chains below, sequenced in a study of early T cells in non-severe SARS-CoV-2 infection (TCRdb year 2021). The protocol used for the library was 5' RACE. TCRdb names NextSeq 500 as the instrument used. TCRdb reprocessed the public reads (quality trimming at Q25 with fastp, clone calling with MiXCR) and kept in-frame beta chains. Identical CDR3 protein sequences are pooled into one entry, listed with their most common genes and DNA. Recorded for this sample are approximately 77,000 distinct CDR3 sequences; 15% to 18% of them occurred a single time. More than 10% of the sample is taken by the ten largest. Sequenced material: whole blood. The receptors derive from an adult who was a healthcare worker with PCR-confirmed SARS-CoV-2 infection or an uninfected control (not recorded which).

The chain recombines TRBV27 with TRBJ1-2, with D perhaps TRBD1 (6 bases). V lost 3 bases and J 0 bases, leaving 11 bases between the germline ends. The CDR3 consists of 15 residues. CDR1 is MNHEY, CDR2 SMNVEV, per germline (reference sequence). The CDR3 is CASSLKGGANYGYTF. CDR3 DNA: TGTGCCAGCAGTTTGAAAGGGGGAGCTAACTATGGCTACACCTTC.

This chain connects TRBV29-1 to TRBJ2-7; D is perhaps TRBD1 or TRBD2 (5 bases each). The germline CDR1 and CDR2 sequences are SQVTM and ANQGSEA. This CDR3 spans 12 amino acids. The germline V and J ends were trimmed by 6 bases and 2 bases, with 11 bases remaining between them. The CDR3 DNA reads as TGCAGCGTGGGGGTTGGGACCTACGAGCAGTACTTC. Translating gives CSVGVGTYEQYF.

This chain links TRBV12-3 or TRBV12-4 with TRBJ2-5, with 11 bases that match TRBD2. V dropped 1 base and J dropped 4; count of bases not matched to a gene: 2. The CDR3 is 15 amino acids. The CDR3 bases are TGTGCCAGCAGTTTAGTAGCGGGGGGGCTAGAGACCCAGTACTTC. Translation gives CASSLVAGGLETQYF.

There are a few counts of this clonotype. The chain couples TRBV12-3 or TRBV12-4 to TRBJ1-6; D may be TRBD1 (6 bases). Trimming took off 6 bases at V and 6 bases at J, with 15 bases between the two ends. The CDR3 runs 15 residues. CDR3 region: CASRPRDTVNSPLHF. The CDR3 DNA follows: TGTGCCAGCAGACCCCGGGACACAGTTAATTCACCCCTCCACTTT.

This chain uses TRBV24-1 with TRBJ1-1, with 8 bases that match TRBD1. The CDR3 length is 14 residues. Per the germline V gene, CDR1 is KGHDR and CDR2 is SFDVKD. V was clipped by 7 bases and J by 2 bases; unmatched bases: 5. CDR3 sequence: CATSSGQGNTEAFF. CDR3 nucleotide sequence: TGTGCCACCAGCTCCGGACAGGGTAACACTGAAGCTTTCTTT.

This chain joins TRBV27 and TRBJ1-1; no clear D gene. V was trimmed by 3 bases and J by 4 bases, leaving 15 bases between them. The CDR3 is made up of 15 amino acids. CDR1 is MNHEY and CDR2 is SMNVEV in the germline V gene (reference sequence). The CDR3 loop reads CASSFGGSKGTEAFF. As DNA, the CDR3 is TGTGCCAGCAGTTTCGGAGGCAGCAAGGGCACTGAAGCTTTCTTT.

A few counts support this clonotype. The rearrangement uses TRBV7-3 and TRBJ2-1, with a weak D call TRBD1 (6 bases). The CDR3 contains 16 residues. In germline, CDR1 is SGHTA, CDR2 FQGTGA. The V gene lost 2 bases and the J gene lost 10 bases, with 21 bases spanning the gap. The CDR3 loop is CASSLWEGGVSGEQFF. As DNA, the CDR3 is TGTGCCAGCAGCTTATGGGAAGGGGGAGTAAGCGGAGAGCAGTTCTTC.

This clonotype was detected only a few times. Here the CDR3 reads CASSRLEGQPQHF. CDR3 nucleotides: TGTGCCAGCAGCCGCCTTGAGGGTCAGCCCCAGCATTTT. The chain has TRBV14 and TRBJ1-5; D ambiguous. CDR3 length: 13 amino acids. Germline V gene sequence: CDR1 SGHDN, CDR2 FVKESK. V lost 4 bases and J lost 6, with 10 bases in between.

This clonotype was seen a few times. This chain connects TRBV5-1 to TRBJ1-1; D is unclear. The germline V and J ends were trimmed by 0 bases and 3 bases, with 9 bases remaining between them. The CDR3 loop spans 14 amino acids. Germline loops: CDR1 SGHRS, CDR2 YFSETQ. The CDR3 here is CASSLAGDDTEAFF. The CDR3 coding sequence is TGCGCCAGCAGCTTGGCAGGAGACGACACTGAAGCTTTCTTT.

This clonotype occurred many times. This chain joins TRBV12-3 or TRBV12-4 and TRBJ2-5; perhaps TRBD2 as D (6 bases). V lost 1 base to trimming and J lost 2 bases, with 11 bases between them. The length of the CDR3 is 15 residues. CDR3 nucleotides: TGTGCCAGCAGTTTAGGGGGGGACGGACAAGAGACCCAGTACTTC. It specifies CASSLGGDGQETQYF.

This chain uses TRBV9 with TRBJ2-1; no clear D gene. From germline, CDR1 is SGDLS and CDR2 YYNGEE. Trimming pared 4 bases from V and 2 bases from J, leaving 7 bases between. This CDR3 contains 13 residues. CDR3 DNA: TGTGCCAGCAGCCCCCGGCCCTACAATGAGCAGTTCTTC. Translating gives CASSPRPYNEQFF.

This clonotype turned up a few times. This sequence joins TRBV20-1 and TRBJ2-5; D is possibly TRBD2 (6 bases). The CDR3 covers 15 residues. Germline loops: CDR1 DFQATT, CDR2 SNEGSKA (reference sequence). The V and J ends lost 0 bases and 9 bases respectively, with 20 bases between them. DNA for the CDR3: TGCAGTGCTAGAGACCCCCAGGGACTCCTTCCGGCCCAGTACTTC. It specifies CSARDPQGLLPAQYF.

The CDR3 here is CAISSPSGRADNEQFF. The CDR3 nucleotides read TGTGCCATCAGTAGCCCTAGCGGGAGGGCTGACAATGAGCAGTTCTTC. The chain has TRBV10-3 and TRBJ2-1; 12 positions agree with TRBD2. CDR3 length: 16 residues. The junction had 7 bases not matched to a gene; V was cut back by 5 bases and J by 5 bases. CDR1 is ENHRY and CDR2 is SYGVKD in the germline V gene.

The gene calls are TRBV28 and TRBJ2-7, with D perhaps TRBD1 (6 bases). The CDR3 has 17 residues. Per germline, CDR1 MDHEN and CDR2 SYDVKM. Deletions cut 2 bases from V and 4 bases from J, with 21 bases between. The CDR3 loop reads CASSLVTGRGRTYEQYF. CDR3 nucleotides: TGTGCCAGCAGTTTAGTCACAGGGAGAGGTAGAACGTACGAGCAGTACTTC. The complete variable domain, with remaining parts taken from reference TRBV28 and TRBJ2-7, reads DVKVTQSSRYLVKRTGEKVFLECVQDMDHENMFWYRQDPGLGLRLIYFSYDVKMKEKGDIPEGYSVSREKKERFSLILESASTNQTSMYLCASSLVTGRGRTYEQYFGPGTRLTVT.

In its sample, this clonotype was seen many times. The chain uses TRBV20-1 and TRBJ2-7; 8 nucleotides agree with TRBD2. J gave up 5 bases and V 5 bases, and 8 bases lay outside the gene matches. Germline values: CDR1 DFQATT, CDR2 SNEGSKA (reference sequence). CDR3 size: 13 residues. As DNA, the CDR3 is TGCAGTGCTTTAGCGGGGACGGGCGACGAGCAGTACTTC. Translated: CSALAGTGDEQYF.

The CDR3 DNA is TGTGCCAGCAGCTTAACGGGACTGATCGGGGAGACCCAGTACTTC. It is translated as CASSLTGLIGETQYF. This chain joins TRBV7-3 and TRBJ2-5; D possibly corresponds to TRBD2 (6 bases). The germline V gene has CDR1 SGHTA and CDR2 FQGTGA. The V gene lost 0 bases and the J gene lost 5 bases, with 13 bases spanning the gap. The CDR3 has 15 amino acids. Variable domain in full (rest from reference TRBV7-3 and TRBJ2-5): GAGVSQTPSNKVTEKGKYVELRCDPISGHTALYWYRQSLGQGPEFLIYFQGTGAADDSGLPNDRFFAVRPEGSVSTLKIQRTERGDSAVYLCASSLTGLIGETQYFGPGTRLLVL.

This clonotype was detected a few times. The chain couples TRBV5-5 to TRBJ2-4; no reliable D call. With 0 bases removed from V and 5 bases from J, the gap between germline ends came to 9 bases. The germline CDR1 and CDR2 sequences are SGHKS and YYEKEE (reference sequence). There are 14 residues in the CDR3. The CDR3 region has the DNA TGTGCCAGCAGCTTGGCTCCCGGCGAAAACATTCAGTACTTC. This translates into CASSLAPGENIQYF.

DNA of the CDR3: TGTGCCAGCAGCTTATTCCGGGGGTGGAACACCGGGGAGCTGTTTTTT. Translated: CASSLFRGWNTGELFF. The chain combines TRBV7-3 with TRBJ2-2; D is perhaps TRBD2 (6 bases). This CDR3 comprises 16 residues. Germline CDR1 reads SGHTA; CDR2 reads FQGTGA. Trimming left V 2 bases short and J 1 base short, with 11 bases between.

The rearrangement joins TRBV25-1 to TRBJ1-1; no clear D. V dropped 1 base and J dropped 4 bases, with 16 bases sitting between them. Germline V gives CDR1 MGHDK, CDR2 SYGVNS. CDR3 length: 16 residues. CDR3 nucleotides: TGTGCCAGCAGTGAATTGTCAATCAACCCGACCACTGAAGCTTTCTTT. Protein product: CASSELSINPTTEAFF.

The chain couples TRBV28 to TRBJ2-5; the D is unclear. The CDR3 consists of 11 residues. The ends were cut back, 7 bases at V and 3 bases at J, with 6 bases in the middle. CDR1 and CDR2 from the germline V gene are MDHEN and SYDVKM. CDR3 protein: CASTRKETQYF. CDR3 bases: TGTGCCAGCACTAGAAAAGAGACCCAGTACTTC.

This clonotype was picked up a small number of times. The chain couples TRBV3-1 to TRBJ2-3; the match to TRBD2 covers 10 bases. The CDR3 runs 16 residues. CDR1 and CDR2 (germline): LGHDT, YNNKEL (reference sequence). J lost 4 bases, V lost 4 bases, and 8 bases had no gene match. In DNA form, the CDR3 reads TGTGCCAGCAGCCGAATTCCAGCGGGGGGGCCAGATACGCAGTATTTT. Its translation: CASSRIPAGGPDTQYF.

This clonotype showed up just a few times. This chain joins TRBV20-1 and TRBJ2-3; 7 bases are shared with TRBD1. V trimming: 2 bases; J trimming: 4 bases; junction bases outside the gene matches: 6. Germline CDR1 reads DFQATT; CDR2 reads SNEGSKA (reference sequence). The CDR3 has 14 residues. DNA of the CDR3: TGCAGTGCTAGACTCCGGGACAGCTCAGATACGCAGTATTTT. Encoded protein: CSARLRDSSDTQYF.

This clonotype was counted ten times or more. The chain joins TRBV6-6 to TRBJ1-1; maybe TRBD1 (6 bases). The CDR3 is 14 amino acids. V was trimmed by 0 bases and J by 6 bases, leaving 11 bases between them. Germline V gene data show CDR1 as MNHNY and CDR2 as SVGAGI (reference sequence). CDR3 bases: TGTGCCAGCAGTTACTCGACCGGGGGGCCTGAAGCTTTCTTT. This codes for CASSYSTGGPEAFF.

V gene TRBV19 combines with J gene TRBJ2-7, with D possibly TRBD2 on 6 matching bases. The CDR3 has 15 residues. Deletions cut 2 bases from V and 5 bases from J, with 16 bases between. CDR1 and CDR2 from the germline V gene are LNHDA and SQIVND (reference sequence). The CDR3 here is CASSILPGVYNEQYF. The CDR3 DNA follows: TGTGCCAGTAGTATACTGCCGGGAGTATATAACGAGCAGTACTTC.

This clonotype was counted ten times or more. The rearrangement joins TRBV7-9 to TRBJ2-3; either TRBD1 or TRBD2 may supply D (6 bases each). The CDR3 has 15 residues. The V end lost 5 bases, the J end lost 3 bases, and 15 bases lay between the germline ends. The germline gives CDR1 SEHNR, CDR2 FQNEAQ (reference sequence). The CDR3: CASSPGAFFTDTQYF. In DNA form, the CDR3 reads TGTGCCAGCAGCCCGGGGGCGTTCTTTACAGATACGCAGTATTTT.

This clonotype has only a few counts. V and J are TRBV20-1 and TRBJ2-1; D call uncertain. This CDR3 comprises 10 residues. V shed 0 bases and J shed 9 bases, with 3 bases lying between them. The germline V gene has CDR1 DFQATT and CDR2 SNEGSKA (reference sequence). As DNA, the CDR3 is TGCAGTGCTAGAGAGGGTGAGCAGTTCTTC. It encodes CSAREGEQFF.

The CDR3: CASSTLTARHEQYF. The CDR3 region has the DNA TGTGCCAGCAGTACCTTGACAGCTCGACACGAGCAGTACTTC. The chain combines TRBV13 with TRBJ2-7; D possibly corresponds to TRBD1 (5 bases). The CDR3 totals 14 residues. The ends were cut back, 6 bases at V and 5 bases at J, with 17 bases in the middle. Germline assignment: CDR1 PRHDT and CDR2 FYEKMQ (reference sequence). The variable domain in full, with the rest retrieved from reference TRBV13 and TRBJ2-7, is AAGVIQSPRHLIKEKRETATLKCYPIPRHDTVYWYQQGPGQDPQFLISFYEKMQSDKGSIPDRFSAQQFSDYHSELNMSSLELGDSALYFCASSTLTARHEQYFGPGTRLTVT.

The chain recombines TRBV19 with TRBJ1-5; 10 bases match TRBD1. Losses at the gene ends were 7 bases for V and 2 bases for J; bases not matched to a gene: 8. This CDR3 contains 16 residues. Germline V lookup: CDR1 LNHDA, CDR2 SQIVND (reference sequence). The CDR3 here is CASKGTGALGNQPQHF. Here the CDR3 DNA reads TGTGCCAGTAAAGGGACAGGGGCACTAGGCAATCAGCCCCAGCATTTT.

This chain links TRBV10-1 with TRBJ2-7; the D is unclear. Germline CDR1 and CDR2: WNHNN and SYGVQD (reference sequence). The V end was cut by 8 bases, the J end by 5 bases, with 10 bases between. This CDR3 region has 11 residues. The CDR3 coding sequence is TGCGCCAGCGTCGGACGAAACGAGCAGTACTTC. Residues: CASVGRNEQYF.